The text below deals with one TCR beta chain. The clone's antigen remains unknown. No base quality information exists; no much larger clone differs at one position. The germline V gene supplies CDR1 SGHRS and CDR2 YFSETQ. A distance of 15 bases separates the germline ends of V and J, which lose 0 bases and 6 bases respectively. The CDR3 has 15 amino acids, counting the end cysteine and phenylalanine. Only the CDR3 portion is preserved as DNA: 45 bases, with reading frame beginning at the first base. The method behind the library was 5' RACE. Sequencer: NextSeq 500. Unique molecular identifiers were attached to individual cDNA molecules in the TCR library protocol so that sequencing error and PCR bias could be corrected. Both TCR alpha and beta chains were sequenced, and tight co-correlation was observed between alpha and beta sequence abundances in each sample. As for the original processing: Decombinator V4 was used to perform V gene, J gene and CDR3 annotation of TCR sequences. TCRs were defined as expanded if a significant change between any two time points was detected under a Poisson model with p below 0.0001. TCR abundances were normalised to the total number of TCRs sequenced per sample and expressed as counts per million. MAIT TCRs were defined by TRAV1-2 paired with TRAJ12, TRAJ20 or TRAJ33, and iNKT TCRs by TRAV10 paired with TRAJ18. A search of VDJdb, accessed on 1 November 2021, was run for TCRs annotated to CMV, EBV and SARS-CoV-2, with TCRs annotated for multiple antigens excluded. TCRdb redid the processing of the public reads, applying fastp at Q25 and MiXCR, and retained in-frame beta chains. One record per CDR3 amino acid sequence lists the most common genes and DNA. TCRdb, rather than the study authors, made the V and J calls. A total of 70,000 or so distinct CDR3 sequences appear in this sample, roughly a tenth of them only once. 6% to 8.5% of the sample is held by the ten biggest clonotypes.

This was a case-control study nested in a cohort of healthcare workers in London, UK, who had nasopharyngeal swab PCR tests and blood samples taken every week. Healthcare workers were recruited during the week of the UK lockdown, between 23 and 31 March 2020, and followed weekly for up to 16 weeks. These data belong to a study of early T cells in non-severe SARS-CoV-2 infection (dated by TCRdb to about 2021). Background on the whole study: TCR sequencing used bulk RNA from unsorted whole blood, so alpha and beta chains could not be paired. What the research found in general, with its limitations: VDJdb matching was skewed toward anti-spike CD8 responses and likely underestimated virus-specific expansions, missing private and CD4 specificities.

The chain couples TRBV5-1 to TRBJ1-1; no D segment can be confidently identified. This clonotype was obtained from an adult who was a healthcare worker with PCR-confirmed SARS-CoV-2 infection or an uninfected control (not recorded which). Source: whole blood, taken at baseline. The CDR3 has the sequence CASSLETGMGAEAFF. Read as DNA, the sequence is TGCGCCAGCAGCTTGGAGACGGGAATGGGCGCTGAAGCTTTCTTT.